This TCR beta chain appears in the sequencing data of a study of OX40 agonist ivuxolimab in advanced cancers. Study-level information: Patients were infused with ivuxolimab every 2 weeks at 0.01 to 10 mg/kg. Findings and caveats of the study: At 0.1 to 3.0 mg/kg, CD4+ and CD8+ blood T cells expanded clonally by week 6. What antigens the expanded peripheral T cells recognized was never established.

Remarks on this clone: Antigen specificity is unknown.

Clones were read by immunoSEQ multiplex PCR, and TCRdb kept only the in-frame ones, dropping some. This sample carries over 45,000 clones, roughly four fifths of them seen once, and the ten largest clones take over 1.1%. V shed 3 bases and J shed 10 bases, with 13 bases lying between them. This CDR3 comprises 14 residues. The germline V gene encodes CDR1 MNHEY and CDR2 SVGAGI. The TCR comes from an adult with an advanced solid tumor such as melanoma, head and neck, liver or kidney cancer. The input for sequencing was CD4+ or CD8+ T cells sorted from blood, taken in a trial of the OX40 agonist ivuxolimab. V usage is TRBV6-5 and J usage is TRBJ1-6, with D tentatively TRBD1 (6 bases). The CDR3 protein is CASSYFRGNSPLHF. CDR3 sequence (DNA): TGTGCCAGCAGTTATTTCAGGGGCAACTCACCCCTCCACTTT.